What follows are 17 T cell receptor beta chains derived from one specimen sequenced in a study of early T cells in non-severe SARS-CoV-2 infection. From the 5' RACE reads, TCRdb called clonotypes with MiXCR, one entry per CDR3 protein. The repertoire consists of 100,000 to 150,000 distinct CDR3 sequences, with just under 15% occurring once and the leading ten covering 20% to 25%. Sequenced material: whole blood. The receptors shown here come from an adult who was a healthcare worker with PCR-confirmed SARS-CoV-2 infection or an uninfected control (not recorded which).

The chain couples TRBV20-1 to TRBJ2-2, with D possibly TRBD1 on 5 matching bases. The germline gives CDR1 DFQATT, CDR2 SNEGSKA (reference sequence). The germline V and J ends were trimmed by 1 base and 3 bases, with 12 bases remaining between them. This CDR3 is built from 15 residues. The CDR3 reads CSARVKDTYTGELFF. DNA for the CDR3: TGCAGTGCTAGAGTAAAGGACACTTACACCGGGGAGCTGTTTTTT.

V and J are TRBV3-1 and TRBJ1-3; tentative D call: TRBD1 (5 bases). V was clipped by 6 bases and J by 2 bases, with 17 bases between them. From germline, CDR1 is LGHDT and CDR2 YNNKEL (reference sequence). The CDR3 sequence is 16 residues long. The CDR3 spells CASSSKGPEAGNTIYF. For the CDR3, the DNA is TGTGCCAGCAGTTCCAAGGGACCTGAGGCTGGAAACACCATATATTTT.

Only a few counts were recorded for this clonotype. The V call is TRBV3-1, the J call TRBJ1-3; TRBD1 might be the D (5 bases). The CDR3 has 13 amino acids. Trimming removed 10 bases at V and 6 bases at J, with 16 bases between. CDR1 is LGHDT, CDR2 YNNKEL, per germline (reference sequence). This CDR3 reads CATRGAVENTIYF. The DNA of the CDR3 is TGTGCCACGAGAGGGGCAGTCGAAAACACCATATATTTT.

This clonotype was seen ten or more times. The chain uses TRBV3-1 and TRBJ2-1; D uncertain. The CDR3 totals 11 residues. The V and J ends lost 1 base and 8 bases respectively, with 3 bases between them. CDR1 and CDR2 (germline): LGHDT, YNNKEL (reference sequence). The CDR3 spells CASSQGYEQFF. The CDR3 region has the DNA TGTGCCAGCAGCCAAGGATATGAGCAGTTCTTC.

This chain links TRBV27 with TRBJ1-1; 7 bases fit TRBD1. V lost 4 bases to trimming and J lost 4 bases; unmatched junction nucleotides: 0. CDR1 is MNHEY and CDR2 is SMNVEV in the germline V gene (reference sequence). CDR3 length: 12 amino acids. CDR3: CASSSGGTEAFF. As DNA, the CDR3 is TGTGCCAGCAGTTCAGGGGGCACTGAAGCTTTCTTT.

The V gene is TRBV7-9, the J gene TRBJ1-5; a weak D match, TRBD1 (6 bases). Deletions cut 1 base from V and 6 bases from J, with 10 bases between. From germline, CDR1 is SEHNR and CDR2 FQNEAQ (reference sequence). This CDR3 has 14 amino acids. CDR3 loop: CASSLEGGGQPQHF. The CDR3 nucleotides read TGTGCCAGCAGCTTAGAGGGGGGCGGTCAGCCCCAGCATTTT.

This clonotype was seen a handful of times. This rearrangement joins TRBV6-6 to TRBJ2-2; TRBD1 matches 7 bases. The V gene's germline CDR1 is MNHNY and CDR2 SVGAGI (reference sequence). With 6 bases clipped from V and 4 bases from J, the junction kept 11 bases outside the gene matches. The CDR3 extends over 16 amino acids. CDR3: CASRRWGQYPTGELFF. The CDR3 DNA reads TGTGCCAGCAGACGGTGGGGACAGTACCCCACCGGGGAGCTGTTTTTT.

This rearrangement joins TRBV18 to TRBJ2-7; possible D gene TRBD1, 6 bases. The CDR3 loop spans 14 amino acids. V was cut by 4 bases and J by 1 base, with 11 bases left in between. Germline-derived CDR1 and CDR2 are KGHSH and LQKENI. The CDR3 is CASSLGGTSYEQYF. The CDR3 DNA reads TGTGCCAGCTCACTAGGGGGAACGTCCTACGAGCAGTACTTC. The whole variable domain, remainder taken from reference TRBV18 and TRBJ2-7, is NAGVMQNPRHLVRRRGQEARLRCSPMKGHSHVYWYRQLPEEGLKFMVYLQKENIIDESGMPKERFSAEFPKEGPSILRIQQVVRGDSAAYFCASSLGGTSYEQYFGPGTRLTVT.

This clonotype was seen a few times. The chain couples TRBV20-1 to TRBJ2-5; D is possibly TRBD2 (6 bases). The CDR3 has 15 residues. V gave up 3 bases and J gave up 0 bases, with 14 bases separating them. Germline-derived CDR1 and CDR2 are DFQATT and SNEGSKA (reference sequence). CDR3 loop: CSASPNGRYQETQYF. As DNA, the CDR3 is TGCAGTGCTAGCCCCAATGGGAGGTACCAAGAGACCCAGTACTTC.

This clonotype occurred a few times. The genes are TRBV14 and TRBJ2-1; D unresolved. Germline V gene lookup returns CDR1 SGHDN and CDR2 FVKESK. Trimming took off 0 bases at V and 5 bases at J, with 11 bases between the two ends. The CDR3 is 15 residues long. DNA of the CDR3: TGTGCCAGCAGCCAAGAAGAATTGCGAGACAATGAGCAGTTCTTC. This translates into CASSQEELRDNEQFF.

This clonotype was seen a handful of times. The chain uses TRBV7-9 and TRBJ1-6; possible D gene TRBD1, 5 bases. CDR3 size: 14 residues. V gave up 5 bases and J gave up 10 bases, with 15 bases separating them. The germline gives CDR1 SEHNR, CDR2 FQNEAQ (reference sequence). CDR3 bases: TGTGCCAGCAGCGTCTCCAGGGCCCGGTCACCCCTCCACTTT. Translating gives CASSVSRARSPLHF.

This clonotype was counted many times. V and J are TRBV3-1 and TRBJ1-2, with no clear D. This CDR3 comprises 11 residues. The germline CDR1 and CDR2 sequences are LGHDT and YNNKEL (reference sequence). Trimming pared 3 bases from V and 2 bases from J, leaving 1 base between. The CDR3 nucleotides read TGTGCCAGCAGCCAGAACTATGGCTACACCTTC. Translation gives CASSQNYGYTF.

This clonotype was seen only a few times. The chain uses TRBV4-2 and TRBJ2-7; 8 bases are shared with TRBD1. The germline CDR1 and CDR2 sequences are LGHNA and YNFKEQ. V lost 0 bases, J lost 5 bases, and 6 bases stayed unmatched. The CDR3 runs 15 residues. The CDR3 DNA reads TGTGCCAGCAGCCAAGATCGGACAGGGTCCCACGAGCAGTACTTC. This codes for CASSQDRTGSHEQYF.

J is TRBJ2-7 and V is TRBV30; no definite D call. With 8 bases removed from V and 4 bases from J, the gap between germline ends came to 15 bases. Germline V lookup: CDR1 GTSNPN, CDR2 SVGIG (reference sequence). The CDR3 sequence is 12 residues long. CDR3 region: CAQDNGLYEQYF. CDR3 DNA: TGTGCCCAAGATAACGGTCTGTACGAGCAGTACTTC.

This chain links TRBV7-7 with TRBJ1-1, with 9 nucleotides matching TRBD1. This CDR3 spans 16 amino acids. The germline CDR1 and CDR2 sequences are SSHAT and FNYEAQ (reference sequence). V was clipped by 5 bases and J by 1 base; unmatched bases: 8. The DNA of the CDR3 is TGTGCCAGCAGCCGCTACGGACAGGGGCCGAACACTGAAGCTTTCTTT. Translating it yields CASSRYGQGPNTEAFF.

In this sample, this clonotype turned up many times. The chain employs TRBV5-4 and TRBJ2-3; no clear D gene. Per the germline V gene, CDR1 is SGHNT and CDR2 is YYREEE (reference sequence). The germline V and J ends were trimmed by 0 bases and 4 bases, with 9 bases remaining between them. The CDR3 spans 14 residues. This CDR3 reads CASSLGWRSDTQYF. DNA for the CDR3: TGTGCCAGCAGCTTGGGTTGGAGATCAGATACGCAGTATTTT. The entire variable domain, with the rest obtained from reference TRBV5-4 and TRBJ2-3, is as follows: ETGVTQSPTHLIKTRGQQVTLRCSSQSGHNTVSWYQQALGQGPQFIFQYYREEENGRGNFPPRFSGLQFPNYSSELNVNALELDDSALYLCASSLGWRSDTQYFGPGTRLTVL.

This chain links TRBV2 with TRBJ2-2; D may match TRBD1 or TRBD2 (5 bases each). Germline CDR1 and CDR2: SNHLY and FYNNEI. The CDR3 is 14 residues long. V lost 8 bases to trimming and J lost 2 bases, with 12 bases between them. In nucleotides, the CDR3 is TGTGCCAGCCTGCCAGGGACCAACACCGGGGAGCTGTTTTTT. Translation gives CASLPGTNTGELFF.